A selection of T cell receptor beta chains follows, all from one sample in a study of identical twins. TCRdb re-derived calls from the 5' RACE reads in MiXCR, one entry per CDR3 protein. This repertoire shows roughly 570,000 distinct CDR3 sequences, over 8.5% found once; its top ten account for approximately 3%. Another study also made use of these data, one on yellow fever vaccine responses in identical twins.

The specimen was PBMCs. The source is a woman aged 18 to 35 in good health. CDR3s include the opening cysteine and the closing phenylalanine or tryptophan. D genes are given only for firm matches. Not all rows give a size; the values are once, few, many and, for expanded clones, a class.

d_call,clone_size,j_call,v_call,cdr3_aa,cdr3_nt
.,few,TRBJ2-2,TRBV7-2,CASSLAETGWGRTGELFF,TGTGCCAGCAGCTTAGCCGAGACAGGATGGGGTCGCACCGGGGAGCTGTTTTTT
TRBD2,.,TRBJ2-3,TRBV6-4,CASSDSPSGGPEYF,TGTGCCAGCAGTGACTCGCCTAGCGGGGGGCCGGAGTATTTT
.,few,TRBJ2-5,TRBV20-1,CSARGPWALEETQYF,TGCAGTGCTAGAGGACCTTGGGCCTTGGAAGAGACCCAGTACTTC
.,.,TRBJ2-5,TRBV24-1,CATSGVQGLETQYF,TGTGCCACCAGTGGAGTCCAGGGTCTGGAGACCCAGTACTTC
TRBD2,.,TRBJ2-1,TRBV20-1,CSAGLAGSYNEQFF,TGCAGTGCTGGACTAGCGGGTTCCTACAATGAGCAGTTCTTC
TRBD1,.,TRBJ2-2,TRBV5-6,CASSGVGTATGELFF,TGTGCCAGCAGCGGCGTAGGGACAGCTACCGGGGAGCTGTTTTTT
.,.,TRBJ2-3,TRBV27,CASSLGQYATDTQYF,TGTGCCAGCAGTTTAGGGCAGTACGCCACAGATACGCAGTATTTT
TRBD1,many,TRBJ2-7,TRBV5-1,CASRAGTGGEEQYF,TGCGCCAGCAGGGCCGGGACAGGGGGAGAAGAGCAGTACTTC
.,.,TRBJ2-5,TRBV7-9,CASSLRGTGVWRETQYF,TGTGCCAGCAGCTTAAGAGGCACAGGAGTTTGGAGAGAGACCCAGTACTTC
.,.,TRBJ2-5,TRBV25-1,CASRGPGVGLETQYF,TGTGCCAGCAGGGGCCCCGGGGTTGGTTTAGAGACCCAGTACTTC
.,many,TRBJ1-1,TRBV7-9,CASSSDYDTEAFF,TGTGCCAGCAGCTCCGACTACGATACTGAAGCTTTCTTT
.,.,TRBJ2-1,TRBV7-2,CASSLGVWSDEQFF,TGTGCCAGCAGCTTAGGAGTGTGGTCCGATGAGCAGTTCTTC
.,few,TRBJ2-1,TRBV9,CASSVVPEGSYNEQFF,TGTGCCAGCAGCGTAGTTCCCGAAGGTTCCTACAATGAGCAGTTCTTC
TRBD2,.,TRBJ2-6,TRBV5-1,CASSSGLSGGSGANVLTF,TGCGCCAGCAGCTCCGGACTAAGCGGGGGGTCTGGGGCCAACGTCCTGACTTTC
.,few,TRBJ2-7,TRBV28,CASSHRPGMSYEQYF,TGTGCCAGCAGCCACAGGCCGGGGATGTCCTACGAGCAGTACTTC
.,many,TRBJ2-2,TRBV5-1,CASSDPGAGELFF,TGCGCCAGCAGCGACCCCGGGGCCGGGGAGCTGTTTTTT
TRBD1,many,TRBJ2-7,TRBV28,CASSSSGTGFHEQYF,TGTGCCAGCAGTTCCTCCGGGACAGGGTTCCACGAGCAGTACTTC
.,.,TRBJ2-1,TRBV7-2,CASSPRLGAPKEQFF,TGTGCCAGCAGCCCGAGGCTTGGGGCGCCGAAGGAGCAGTTCTTC
.,many,TRBJ1-6,TRBV7-9,CASVGAGYDSPLHF,TGTGCCAGCGTGGGGGCAGGGTACGACTCACCCCTCCACTTT
TRBD1,many,TRBJ2-7,TRBV7-2,CASSSGQGEQYF,TGTGCCAGCAGCTCGGGACAGGGAGAGCAGTACTTC
TRBD1,few,TRBJ2-5,TRBV29-1,CSVAAGGQETQYF,TGCAGCGTTGCCGCAGGGGGCCAGGAGACCCAGTACTTC
.,many,TRBJ2-3,TRBV5-1,CASREIGTDTQYF,TGCGCCAGCAGGGAGATTGGCACAGATACGCAGTATTTT
.,few,TRBJ1-1,TRBV14,CASSHSPGKAFF,TGTGCCAGCAGCCATAGCCCGGGGAAAGCTTTCTTT
.,.,TRBJ2-7,TRBV7-9,CASSSELARGSYEQYF,TGTGCCAGCAGCTCAGAACTGGCTAGAGGGTCCTACGAGCAGTACTTC
.,few,TRBJ1-3,TRBV7-2,CASSLDPREGNTIYF,TGTGCCAGCAGCTTAGATCCCCGAGAAGGAAACACCATATATTTT
TRBD1,few,TRBJ2-7,TRBV2,CASRGGQGAFYEQYF,TGTGCCAGCAGGGGAGGACAGGGGGCCTTCTACGAGCAGTACTTC
.,few,TRBJ1-2,TRBV5-1,CASSLGHLENYGYTF,TGCGCCAGCAGCTTGGGCCACTTGGAAAACTATGGCTACACCTTC
.,many,TRBJ2-2,TRBV3-1,CASSLIHLGRNTGELFF,TGTGCCAGCAGCCTCATTCATCTCGGAAGGAACACCGGGGAGCTGTTTTTT
TRBD2,many,TRBJ2-1,TRBV20-1,CSAQKGLAGNNEQFF,TGCAGTGCCCAGAAGGGCCTAGCGGGAAACAATGAGCAGTTCTTC
.,few,TRBJ2-7,TRBV10-3,CAISRTGAEQYF,TGTGCCATCAGTCGGACCGGGGCCGAGCAGTACTTC
.,.,TRBJ1-2,TRBV12-3/TRBV12-4,CASSLALPTPGGYTF,TGTGCCAGCAGTTTAGCGCTGCCCACTCCCGGGGGCTACACCTTC
TRBD2,.,TRBJ2-3,TRBV7-9,CASSPGRGSILDTQYF,TGTGCCAGCAGCCCCGGGCGGGGGAGTATTTTAGATACGCAGTATTTT
TRBD2,.,TRBJ2-7,TRBV30,CAWSVSGRGNEQYF,TGTGCCTGGAGTGTCAGCGGGAGGGGCAACGAGCAGTACTTC
TRBD2,.,TRBJ2-2,TRBV7-6,CASSLGPAGGVGELFF,TGTGCCAGCAGCTTAGGTCCAGCGGGGGGCGTCGGGGAGCTGTTTTTT
TRBD2,many,TRBJ2-1,TRBV7-8,CASKISSGSSYNEQFF,TGTGCCAGCAAGATCTCTAGCGGGAGCTCCTACAATGAGCAGTTCTTC
TRBD2,many,TRBJ2-3,TRBV5-1,CASSLEGTSIGTDTQYF,TGCGCCAGCAGCTTGGAAGGGACTAGTATCGGCACAGATACGCAGTATTTT
.,.,TRBJ1-1,TRBV9,CASSPQAMRAEAFF,TGTGCCAGCAGTCCTCAAGCTATGCGAGCTGAAGCTTTCTTT
.,.,TRBJ2-2,TRBV11-2,CASSLGRLLNTGELFF,TGTGCCAGCAGCTTGGGACGACTTCTGAACACCGGGGAGCTGTTTTTT
.,.,TRBJ2-1,TRBV12-1,CASSSPGLAGGEQFF,TGTGCCAGCAGCTCCCCGGGACTAGCGGGAGGTGAGCAGTTCTTC
.,.,TRBJ2-2,TRBV12-3/TRBV12-4,CASTRGGNTGELFF,TGTGCCAGCACCAGGGGAGGAAACACCGGGGAGCTGTTTTTT
TRBD2,many,TRBJ2-1,TRBV5-1,CASSPGTSGGAMAEQFF,TGCGCCAGCAGCCCCGGGACTAGCGGGGGGGCCATGGCTGAGCAGTTCTTC
TRBD1,.,TRBJ2-2,TRBV6-5,CASSYSGTDTGELFF,TGTGCCAGCAGTTATTCCGGGACAGACACCGGGGAGCTGTTTTTT
TRBD1,.,TRBJ1-4,TRBV20-1,CSAGQGRNGKLFF,TGCAGTGCAGGACAGGGTAGAAATGGAAAACTGTTTTTT
TRBD2,.,TRBJ2-7,TRBV29-1,CSVNGLAGGEQYF,TGCAGCGTCAATGGACTAGCGGGAGGCGAGCAGTACTTC
TRBD1,few,TRBJ2-1,TRBV6-1,CASSAQGARYNEQFF,TGTGCCAGCAGTGCCCAGGGGGCGCGGTACAATGAGCAGTTCTTC
TRBD2,few,TRBJ2-1,TRBV7-2,CASSLSGRMSSYNEQFF,TGTGCCAGCAGCTTGAGCGGGAGGATGAGCTCCTACAATGAGCAGTTCTTC
.,few,TRBJ2-1,TRBV24-1,CATSDFPGDEQFF,TGTGCCACCAGTGATTTTCCCGGGGATGAGCAGTTCTTC
.,many,TRBJ2-3,TRBV27,CASSFRDFTDTQYF,TGTGCCAGCAGTTTCCGGGACTTCACAGATACGCAGTATTTT
TRBD2,many,TRBJ2-5,TRBV7-9,CASSLFLAGQETQYF,TGTGCCAGCAGCTTATTCCTAGCGGGCCAAGAGACCCAGTACTTC
.,.,TRBJ2-7,TRBV2,CASSEEAGSSYEQYF,TGTGCCAGCAGTGAAGAAGCCGGTAGCTCCTACGAGCAGTACTTC
.,.,TRBJ1-2,TRBV2,CASSDRDIYGYTF,TGTGCCAGCAGTGATCGGGACATCTATGGCTACACCTTC
.,many,TRBJ1-4,TRBV6-5,CASSYGGGDEKLFF,TGTGCCAGCAGTTACGGCGGAGGGGATGAAAAACTGTTTTTT
TRBD2,many,TRBJ2-5,TRBV5-5,CASSLVPSGMLETQYF,TGTGCCAGCAGCTTGGTTCCTAGCGGGATGTTGGAGACCCAGTACTTC
.,.,TRBJ2-1,TRBV4-2,CASSQTSFSYNEQFF,TGTGCCAGCAGCCAAACATCTTTCTCCTACAATGAGCAGTTCTTC
.,.,TRBJ2-1,TRBV20-1,CSAFLWDEQFF,TGCAGTGCTTTCCTTTGGGATGAGCAGTTCTTC
TRBD1,few,TRBJ2-7,TRBV29-1,CSVRIMTGQPHEQYF,TGCAGCGTAAGAATTATGACGGGACAGCCCCACGAGCAGTACTTC
TRBD1,many,TRBJ2-3,TRBV7-2,CASSLVLRGQDTQYF,TGTGCCAGCAGCTTAGTTCTCAGGGGGCAGGATACGCAGTATTTT
.,many,TRBJ1-3,TRBV2,CASGGESGNTIYF,TGTGCCAGCGGGGGAGAATCTGGAAACACCATATATTTT
.,.,TRBJ2-7,TRBV5-6,CASRAGTASSYEQYF,TGTGCCAGCAGGGCCGGGACCGCAAGCTCCTACGAGCAGTACTTC